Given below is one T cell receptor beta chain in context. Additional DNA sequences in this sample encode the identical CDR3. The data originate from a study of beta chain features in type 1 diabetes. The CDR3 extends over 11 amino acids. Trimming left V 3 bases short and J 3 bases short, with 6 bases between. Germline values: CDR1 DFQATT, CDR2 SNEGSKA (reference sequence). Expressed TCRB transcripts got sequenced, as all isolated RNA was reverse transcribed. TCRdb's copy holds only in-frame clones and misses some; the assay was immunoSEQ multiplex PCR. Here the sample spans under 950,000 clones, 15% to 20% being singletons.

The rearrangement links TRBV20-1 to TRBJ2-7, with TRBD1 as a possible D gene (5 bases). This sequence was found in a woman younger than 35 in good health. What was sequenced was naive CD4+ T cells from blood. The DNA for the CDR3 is TGCAGTGCTAGTAGGGGCTACGAGCAGTACTTC. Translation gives CSASRGYEQYF.